This TCR beta chain came from a study of metastatic and nonmetastatic thyroid tumors. None of the patients had undergone any treatment ahead of thyroid surgery. This CDR3 comprises 13 residues. Germline V CDR1 and CDR2: SGDLS, YYNGEE. The germline V and J ends were trimmed by 4 bases and 2 bases, with 9 bases remaining between them. Ten or more counts support this clone. With MiXCR, TCRdb called clones anew from the PCR reads. This sample has about 39,000 clones, with about 16% found just once. This chain links TRBV9 with TRBJ1-2, with D maybe TRBD1 (5 bases). The sequence was obtained from a female donor with papillary thyroid cancer or a benign thyroid nodule (not recorded which). Some clones in this sample may be carry-over from other donors' samples. Sample: blood. Written as DNA, the CDR3 is TGTGCCAGCAGCTTGGGGACCAACTATGGCTACACCTTC. Residues: CASSLGTNYGYTF.